The rows below give T cell receptor beta chains drawn from one sample of a study of blood T cell repertoires in COVID-19. The protocol was immunoSEQ multiplex PCR, while the TCRdb copy is restricted to in-frame clones and leaves out a portion. The data show about 81,000 clones, approximately 91% seen once. The specimen sequenced was peripheral blood. Receptors originate from a man between 70 and 80 years old with active or convalescent COVID-19. Each CDR3 is given with its conserved first and last residue. D genes are given only for firm matches. A clone size is listed for some rows: how often the clone was seen (once, few, many), or a class if it is expanded.

TRBV4-2	TRBJ1-5	TRBD1	few	TGTGCCAGCAGCCCGGGACAGGGGTCTCCGCCCCAGCATTTT	CASSPGQGSPPQHF
TRBV7-9	TRBJ1-4	NA	NA	TGTGCCAGCAGCTTAGGTCTGCGGAATAATGAAAAACTGTTTTTT	CASSLGLRNNEKLFF
TRBV6-2/TRBV6-3	TRBJ1-2	NA	NA	TGTGCCAGCAGTTACTCGTACAGCAACTATGGCTACACCTTC	CASSYSYSNYGYTF
TRBV6-6	TRBJ1-5	NA	NA	TGTGCCAGCAGTTTGACAGTACTCAATCAGCCCCAGCATTTT	CASSLTVLNQPQHF
TRBV5-1	TRBJ1-2	NA	once	TGCGCCAGCAGCTCCCGGGGGTTCGGCGATGGCTACACCTTC	CASSSRGFGDGYTF
TRBV5-1	TRBJ2-7	NA	NA	TGCGCCAGCAGCTTATTTGGTAGCTCCTACGAGCAGTACTTC	CASSLFGSSYEQYF
TRBV30	TRBJ1-1	NA	NA	TGTGCAGGGGTTGGGTCCTACACTGAAGCTTTCTTT	CAGVGSYTEAFF
TRBV15	TRBJ1-1	NA	few	TGTGCCACCAGCAGAGATGCCGAAGGGGGCACTGAAGCTTTCTTT	CATSRDAEGGTEAFF
TRBV10-3	TRBJ1-1	NA	NA	TGTGCCATCAGTGAGTCGAATCGGGGGGCCGTGGATCCTGAAGCTTTCTTT	CAISESNRGAVDPEAFF
TRBV19	TRBJ1-3	NA	NA	TGTGCCAGTAGTGTGGGCGGAAACACCATATATTTT	CASSVGGNTIYF
TRBV5-6	TRBJ1-1	TRBD1	once	TGTGCCAGCAGCAACTGGGACAGGGGGCGGACTGAAGCTTTCTTT	CASSNWDRGRTEAFF
TRBV12-3/TRBV12-4	TRBJ1-1	TRBD1	NA	TGTGCCAGCAGTTTCAGGGGGGAAGCTTTCTTT	CASSFRGEAFF
TRBV19	TRBJ1-5	NA	NA	TGTGCCAGTAGTATTGTGACGGGGATGCATCAGCCCCAGCATTTT	CASSIVTGMHQPQHF
TRBV19	TRBJ2-2	NA	NA	TGTGCCAGTAGTCCGTACAGGGTCGGCGGGGAGCTGTTTTTT	CASSPYRVGGELFF
TRBV6-5	TRBJ1-6	TRBD1	NA	TGTGCCAGCAGTTCAAGGACAGGGACCAATTCACCCCTCCACTTT	CASSSRTGTNSPLHF
TRBV30	TRBJ1-1	NA	NA	TGTGCCTGGAGTGTGCGGGGAACTGAAGCTTTCTTT	CAWSVRGTEAFF
TRBV27	TRBJ1-6	NA	NA	TGTGCCAGCAGTCAATCCGGGGTTCCTAGTTCACCCCTCCACTTT	CASSQSGVPSSPLHF
TRBV28	TRBJ2-6	TRBD1	NA	TGTGCCATAAGAGGGGACAGGGGGCGAGGAGGGGCCAACGTCCTGACTTTC	CAIRGDRGRGGANVLTF
TRBV29-1	TRBJ1-2	NA	once	TGCAGCGTTGAAGAACAGTTCTATGGCTACACCTTC	CSVEEQFYGYTF
TRBV7-8	TRBJ2-1	TRBD1	NA	TGTGCCAGCAGCTTAGCGCTCGGGACAGTCGAGCAGTTCTTC	CASSLALGTVEQFF
TRBV30	TRBJ1-5	NA	NA	TGTGCCTGGAGATCGACGGGGACAATTGGGCAGCCCCAGCATTTT	CAWRSTGTIGQPQHF
TRBV9	TRBJ1-1	NA	NA	TGTGCCAGCAGCGTAGGGAGTAGTTTGAACACTGAAGCTTTCTTT	CASSVGSSLNTEAFF
TRBV7-2	TRBJ2-1	NA	NA	TGTGCCAGCAGCCCCGTAAATACAGTCAACAATGAGCAGTTCTTC	CASSPVNTVNNEQFF
TRBV6-2/TRBV6-3	TRBJ2-7	TRBD2	NA	TGTGCCAGCAGTTACACCTGGAACGGGGGGACCTACGAGCAGTACTTC	CASSYTWNGGTYEQYF
TRBV11-3	TRBJ2-1	NA	NA	TGTGCCAGCAGCTCTAACAGGGGGGGGTACAATGAGCAGTTCTTC	CASSSNRGGYNEQFF
TRBV18	TRBJ2-7	TRBD1	NA	TGTGCCAGCTCACTTGCCGGACAGGAGGACGAGCAGTACTTC	CASSLAGQEDEQYF
TRBV9	TRBJ2-1	NA	NA	TGTGCCAGCAGCGCCCGGATGAGGAATGAGCAGTTCTTC	CASSARMRNEQFF
TRBV6-5	TRBJ2-7	NA	NA	TGTGCCAGCAGTCTATTCCCCTGGGGCTACTACGAGCAGTACTTC	CASSLFPWGYYEQYF
TRBV2	TRBJ2-2	TRBD1	NA	TGTGCCAGCAGTGAACAGGGGGCTAACACCGGGGAGCTGTTTTTT	CASSEQGANTGELFF
TRBV19	TRBJ1-4	NA	NA	TGTGCCAGTAGTTTACAGGGTCGGTGGGAAAAACTGTTTTTT	CASSLQGRWEKLFF
TRBV2	TRBJ1-1	TRBD1	NA	TGTGCCAGCACCCTGAAGTCAGACAGGGGTACGGCTTTCTTT	CASTLKSDRGTAFF
TRBV29-1	TRBJ2-1	TRBD1	once	TGCAGCGTTAAGCCGGGACAGGGCGTCGATGAGCAGTTCTTC	CSVKPGQGVDEQFF
TRBV7-9	TRBJ1-5	TRBD1	NA	TGTGCCACTTCAGGGTATACAGGGGGCACGCAGCCCCAGCATTTT	CATSGYTGGTQPQHF
TRBV7-2	TRBJ1-4	TRBD1	NA	TGTGCCAGCCAACTGTACAGGGGAAATAATGAAAAACTGTTTTTT	CASQLYRGNNEKLFF
TRBV11-2	TRBJ2-7	NA	NA	TGTGCCAGCAGCTTATCCGGGGTAGAGGCCTACGAGCAGTACTTC	CASSLSGVEAYEQYF
TRBV10-3	TRBJ1-1	NA	NA	TGTGCCATCAGTGAGTCGTGGCGGGGTAACACTGAAGCTTTCTTT	CAISESWRGNTEAFF
TRBV18	TRBJ1-1	TRBD1	NA	TGTGCCAGCTCACTGATCTTCGGACAGGGGGCCACTGAAGCTTTCTTT	CASSLIFGQGATEAFF
TRBV5-1	TRBJ1-1	TRBD1	NA	TGCGCCAGCAGCTGGACAGGGAACATGAACACTGAAGCTTTCTTT	CASSWTGNMNTEAFF
TRBV21-1	TRBJ1-1	NA	few	TGTGCCAGCAGCAAAGCGCTTACAGGGGGAGGGACTGAAGCTTTCTTT	CASSKALTGGGTEAFF
TRBV19	TRBJ2-7	TRBD1	few	TGTGCCAGTAGCTACAGGGGGAAAGACGAGCAGTACTTC	CASSYRGKDEQYF
TRBV7-8	TRBJ1-1	NA	NA	TGTGCCAGCAGCTTAGTGTCCGTGAACACTGAAGCTTTCTTT	CASSLVSVNTEAFF
TRBV12-3/TRBV12-4	TRBJ2-7	NA	NA	TGTGCCAGCAGTTATCCCCCTAGGGAGCAGTACTTC	CASSYPPREQYF
TRBV5-1	TRBJ1-6	NA	NA	TGCGCCAGCAGCTTATTGGCAGATAATTCACCCCTCCACTTT	CASSLLADNSPLHF
TRBV2	TRBJ2-3	TRBD2	NA	TGTGCCAGCAGAGCCTGGGAACTAGCGGGGGGGGCGGATACGCAGTATTTT	CASRAWELAGGADTQYF
TRBV3-1/TRBV3-2	TRBJ1-2	NA	NA	TGTGCCAGCAGCCAAGGTGACGGGGCTAACTATGGCTACACCTTC	CASSQGDGANYGYTF
TRBV24-1	TRBJ2-6	TRBD1	NA	TGTGCCACCCCCCACAGGGGGAAGCTGGGTGGGGCCAACGTCCTGACTTTC	CATPHRGKLGGANVLTF
TRBV19	TRBJ2-1	TRBD1	NA	TGTGCCAGTAGTAGAGGGACAGGGGGAAACAATGAGCAGTTCTTC	CASSRGTGGNNEQFF
TRBV2	TRBJ1-6	NA	NA	TGTGCCAGCAGTGGACAAACAGGTTTAGTCCGGAATTCACCCCTCCACTTT	CASSGQTGLVRNSPLHF
TRBV4-2	TRBJ2-5	TRBD2	NA	TGTGCCAGCAGCCAAGGGGTAGCGGGGGTTCAAGAGACCCAGTACTTC	CASSQGVAGVQETQYF
TRBV4-1	TRBJ2-1	TRBD2	NA	TGCGCCAGCAGCCAACCCCGAAGCGGACTAGCGGGGGGGGGCAGCTCCTACAATGAGCAGTTCTTC	CASSQPRSGLAGGGSSYNEQFF
TRBV2	TRBJ1-5	TRBD1	NA	TGTGCCAGCAGTGAGGGACAGCTTAATCAGCCCCAGCATTTT	CASSEGQLNQPQHF
TRBV30	TRBJ1-2	NA	NA	TGTGCCTGGAGTGTATCTAGTCTTAACTATGGCTACACCTTC	CAWSVSSLNYGYTF
TRBV20-1	TRBJ1-5	NA	NA	TGCAGTGCTAGTCGAGGCGCCGGTAGCAATCAGCCCCAGCATTTT	CSASRGAGSNQPQHF
TRBV3-1/TRBV3-2	TRBJ1-2	TRBD1	NA	TGTGCCAGCAACCAGGGGAAAGGGGGCATCTATGGCTACACCTTC	CASNQGKGGIYGYTF
TRBV6-1	TRBJ2-2	TRBD1	NA	TGTGCCAGCAGTGTTCGGACAGGGGGCTTGAACGGGGAGCTGTTTTTT	CASSVRTGGLNGELFF
TRBV19	TRBJ2-3	TRBD2	NA	TGTGCCAGTTCGGGCCGCGGGGGTGGAGATACGCAGTATTTT	CASSGRGGGDTQYF
TRBV19	TRBJ1-2	NA	NA	TGTGCCAGTAGTATCCTGACAGGCGACTATGGCTACACCTTC	CASSILTGDYGYTF
TRBV5-6	TRBJ2-6	TRBD1	NA	TGTGCCAGCAGCGGGGGACAGGGGACGATCCCTGGGGCCAACGTCCTGACTTTC	CASSGGQGTIPGANVLTF
TRBV11-3	TRBJ2-7	NA	NA	TGTGCCAGCAACTTAGATATGCAGGGTTTTGTAAGGACCTACGAGCAGTACTTC	CASNLDMQGFVRTYEQYF